These 32 T cell receptor beta chains originate from one sample sequenced in a study of control samples from healthy donors and cancer patients. Repertoires were generated with immunoSEQ multiplex PCR, while TCRdb's copy carries only in-frame clones and drops some. This table holds 85,000 to 110,000 clones, approximately 90% found once. The material sequenced was PBMCs. These receptors came from a man aged 60 to 69 with lung cancer.

In its sample, this clone was seen a few times. The chain joins TRBV19 to TRBJ2-7; D may be TRBD2 (5 bases). Trimming pared 3 bases from V and 5 bases from J, leaving 11 bases between. This CDR3 comprises 13 residues. CDR1 is LNHDA, CDR2 SQIVND, per germline (reference sequence). CDR3 DNA sequence: TGTGCCAGTAGTATTCCTAGCTGGGACGAGCAGTACGTC. This translates into CASSIPSWDEQYV.

The chain combines TRBV10-3 with TRBJ2-6; no reliable D call. Deletions cut 0 bases from V and 2 bases from J, with 8 bases between. The CDR3 totals 16 residues. The germline gives CDR1 ENHRY, CDR2 SYGVKD. The CDR3 sequence: CAISESPLPGANVLTF. For the CDR3, the DNA is TGTGCCATCAGTGAGTCGCCCCTACCTGGGGCCAACGTCCTGACTTTC.

The V and J genes are TRBV15 and TRBJ2-1; TRBD1 aligns across 7 bases. V lost 0 bases, J lost 8 bases, and 4 bases stayed unmatched. Per germline, CDR1 LNHNV and CDR2 YYDKDF (reference sequence). The CDR3 contains 14 residues. For the CDR3, the DNA is TGTGCCACCAGCAGAGATCCGGGGACAGATGAGCAGTTCTTC. Its protein is CATSRDPGTDEQFF. Together with reference TRBV15 and TRBJ2-1, the CDR3 gives the full variable domain: DAMVIQNPRYQVTQFGKPVTLSCSQTLNHNVMYWYQQKSSQAPKLLFHYYDKDFNNEADTPDNFQSRRPNTSFCFLDIRSPGLGDTAMYLCATSRDPGTDEQFFGPGTRLTVL.

This chain connects TRBV6-1 to TRBJ1-6; 10 nucleotides match TRBD1. Germline V gene data show CDR1 as MNHNS and CDR2 as SASEGT. J gave up 5 bases and V 3 bases, and 7 bases lay outside the gene matches. The CDR3 covers 17 residues. The CDR3 loop is CASSEPFGTGDNSPLHF. CDR3 DNA sequence: TGTGCCAGCAGTGAGCCTTTCGGGACAGGGGATAATTCACCCCTCCACTTT.

This clone came up once. The chain employs TRBV10-1 and TRBJ1-1; D remains unclear. Looked up from germline, CDR1 is WNHNN and CDR2 is SYGVQD (reference sequence). Deletions cut 0 bases from V and 7 bases from J, with 6 bases between. The CDR3 length is 12 residues. The CDR3: CASSESRLEAFF. The CDR3 coding sequence is TGCGCCAGCAGTGAGTCGCGGCTTGAAGCTTTCTTT.

The CDR3 loop is CASGFQGTYQETQYF. The CDR3 DNA is TGTGCTAGTGGTTTTCAAGGGACGTACCAAGAGACCCAGTACTTC. The gene calls are TRBV12-5 and TRBJ2-5; the D gene could be TRBD1 or TRBD2 (5 bases each). V lost 3 bases to trimming and J lost 0 bases, with 11 bases between them. The CDR3 is made up of 15 amino acids. Germline V gene sequence: CDR1 LGHNT, CDR2 FRNRAP.

The V call is TRBV11-1, the J call TRBJ1-4, with 7 bases that match TRBD1. Germline CDR1 and CDR2: SGHAT and FQDESV (reference sequence). The CDR3 runs to 13 residues. V gave up 5 bases and J gave up 7 bases; unmatched junction bases: 4. CDR3 region: CASSRTGSEKLFF. The CDR3 bases are TGTGCCAGCAGCCGGACAGGTTCTGAAAAACTGTTTTTT.

The genes are TRBV29-1 and TRBJ2-1, with D perhaps TRBD1 (5 bases). Trimming cost V 5 bases and J 7 bases, with 15 bases left between them. Germline V gene sequence: CDR1 SQVTM, CDR2 ANQGSEA. CDR3 size: 13 residues. CDR3 sequence reads: CSVRTTAGNEQFF. The CDR3 DNA reads TGCAGCGTTAGGACAACTGCAGGAAATGAGCAGTTCTTC.

The V call is TRBV29-1, the J call TRBJ2-3, with a possible D match to TRBD1 (7 bases). V lost 6 bases, J lost 0 bases, and 13 bases lay in between. The germline gives CDR1 SQVTM, CDR2 ANQGSEA. The CDR3 consists of 14 residues. The CDR3 reads CSVTPGGSTDTQYF. CDR3 DNA: TGCAGCGTCACTCCAGGGGGGAGCACAGATACGCAGTATTTT.

The V gene is TRBV20-1, the J gene TRBJ2-3, with D hard to call. Deletions cut 3 bases from V and 2 bases from J, with 3 bases between. The CDR3 covers 11 residues. Per germline, CDR1 DFQATT and CDR2 SNEGSKA (reference sequence). The chain's CDR3 is CSASVTDTQYF. The DNA of the CDR3 is TGCAGTGCTAGCGTCACAGATACGCAGTATTTT.

In DNA form, the CDR3 reads TGTGCCAGCAGCGTAGTCAACTCTGGGGCCAACGTCCTGACTTTC. Protein: CASSVVNSGANVLTF. The rearrangement uses TRBV9 and TRBJ2-6; D ambiguous. This CDR3 has 15 residues. Germline CDR1 reads SGDLS; CDR2 reads YYNGEE. The V and J ends lost 0 bases and 0 bases respectively, with 4 bases between them.

The gene calls are TRBV10-2 and TRBJ1-2; weak D call: TRBD1 (6 bases). The CDR3 runs 13 residues. Between the trimmed V and J ends, which lost 5 bases and 4 bases, there was a span of 11 bases. Germline assignment: CDR1 WSHSY and CDR2 SAAADI. The CDR3 protein is CASSKGETYGYTF. Written as DNA, the CDR3 is TGCGCCAGCAGTAAGGGGGAGACCTATGGCTACACCTTC.

The rearrangement uses TRBV7-2 and TRBJ2-7; 7 nucleotides match TRBD2. Trimming took 7 bases from V and 3 from J; bases not matched to a gene: 12. The CDR3 contains 15 residues. Germline CDR1 and CDR2: SGHTA and FQGNSA. This CDR3 is CASNRGGALIYEQYF. The CDR3 DNA follows: TGTGCCAGCAACCGGGGAGGGGCACTAATCTACGAGCAGTACTTC. The full variable domain, completed using reference TRBV7-2 and TRBJ2-7, is GAGVSQSPSNKVTEKGKDVELRCDPISGHTALYWYRQSLGQGLEFLIYFQGNSAPDKSGLPSDRFSAERTGGSVSTLTIQRTQQEDSAVYLCASNRGGALIYEQYFGPGTRLTVT.

The chain combines TRBV3-1 (or the pseudogene TRBV3-2) with TRBJ1-2; D gene ambiguous. Between the trimmed V and J ends, which lost 5 bases and 6 bases, there was a span of 16 bases. Per germline, CDR1 LGHDT and CDR2 YNNKEL (reference sequence). The CDR3 is made up of 14 amino acids. The CDR3 nucleotides read TGTGCCAGCAGCTCCTTGGAGGGCCGCAATGGCTACACCTTC. It yields the protein CASSSLEGRNGYTF.

This clone showed up just once. This chain joins TRBV29-1 and TRBJ2-4; D possibly corresponds to TRBD1 (5 bases). This CDR3 contains 12 residues. The V and J ends lost 3 bases and 6 bases respectively, with 9 bases between them. From germline, CDR1 is SQVTM and CDR2 ANQGSEA. Written as DNA, the CDR3 is TGCAGCGTTGATAAGGGGCCAAACATTCAGTACTTC. Its protein is CSVDKGPNIQYF.

The V and J genes are TRBV6-5 and TRBJ2-7; 8 bases line up with TRBD1. The V and J ends lost 6 bases and 9 bases, in that order; junction bases with no gene match: 16. The CDR3 covers 15 residues. The germline gives CDR1 MNHEY, CDR2 SVGAGI. CDR3 DNA sequence: TGTGCCAGCAGCCTGACAGGGGCGACCTACCTAGGGCAGTACGTC. Protein: CASSLTGATYLGQYV.

V is TRBV30 and J is TRBJ1-1; a weak D match, TRBD1 (6 bases). V was shortened by 1 base and J by 11 bases, with 23 bases between the two germline ends. Germline values: CDR1 GTSNPN, CDR2 SVGIG (reference sequence). The CDR3 is 15 amino acids. The CDR3 DNA follows: TGTGCCTGGAGTGAGACCTCTACAGGGTCCGCGGAGGCTTTCTTT. It yields the protein CAWSETSTGSAEAFF.

The CDR3 loop reads CASSYSKGRPNTEAFF. The CDR3 nucleotides read TGTGCCAGCAGTTACTCGAAAGGCAGACCGAACACTGAAGCTTTCTTT. The gene calls are TRBV6-5 and TRBJ1-1; no clear D. Per germline, CDR1 MNHEY and CDR2 SVGAGI. The CDR3 loop spans 16 amino acids. V was clipped by 0 bases and J by 1 base, with 12 bases between them.

This sequence joins TRBV27 and TRBJ1-1; TRBD1 is a possible D gene (5 bases). Germline-derived CDR1 and CDR2 are MNHEY and SMNVEV (reference sequence). Trimming stripped 7 bases from V and 0 bases from J, with 15 bases between. The length of the CDR3 is 15 residues. The CDR3 coding sequence is TGTGCCAGCATTGGGACCAGATCTATGAACACTGAAGCTTTCTTT. Encoded protein: CASIGTRSMNTEAFF.

This clone was seen a handful of times. The V and J genes are TRBV20-1 and TRBJ2-5; TRBD2 matches at 9 bases. Germline CDR1 and CDR2: DFQATT and SNEGSKA (reference sequence). Trimming at V came to 3 bases and at J to 6 bases, leaving 17 bases not matched to a gene. This CDR3 is 17 amino acids long. The CDR3 is CSASEWARLAAGKTQYF. CDR3 in DNA: TGCAGTGCTAGTGAGTGGGCGAGACTAGCGGCGGGAAAGACCCAGTACTTC.

The chain couples TRBV10-1 to TRBJ1-1; TRBD1 is a possible D gene (5 bases). The CDR3 spans 14 residues. Germline V gene sequence: CDR1 WNHNN, CDR2 SYGVQD (reference sequence). V was shortened by 0 bases and J by 1 base, with 6 bases between the two germline ends. In DNA form, the CDR3 reads TGCGCCAGCAGTGAGTCGAGGGGGAACACTGAAGCTTTCTTT. Translation gives CASSESRGNTEAFF.

The chain combines TRBV5-1 with TRBJ2-2; D is uncertain. Germline V lookup: CDR1 SGHRS, CDR2 YFSETQ. This CDR3 spans 14 amino acids. CDR3 residues: CPTNDRVGTGELFF. CDR3 bases: TGCCCCACCAACGACCGGGTGGGCACCGGGGAGCTGTTTTTT.

The chain couples TRBV7-9 to TRBJ2-7; D is ambiguous. CDR3 length: 13 residues. CDR1 is SEHNR and CDR2 is FQNEAQ in the germline V gene (reference sequence). Trimming pared 5 bases from V and 4 bases from J, leaving 12 bases between. The CDR3 region has the DNA TGTGCCAGCAGCCCCCGAGGTCGGTACGAGCAGTACGTC. It is translated as CASSPRGRYEQYV.

The V gene is TRBV7-9, the J gene TRBJ1-2, with TRBD1 identical over 9 bases. CDR3 length: 15 residues. V lost 4 bases and J lost 4; bases outside the gene matches: 7. The V gene's germline CDR1 is SEHNR and CDR2 FQNEAQ (reference sequence). In DNA, the CDR3 is TGTGCCAGCAGCTGGACAGGGGACTCTTCCTATGGCTACACCTTC. The encoded protein is CASSWTGDSSYGYTF.

This clone was detected once. V usage is TRBV6-5 and J usage is TRBJ1-2; a possible D gene is TRBD1 (6 bases). With 7 bases removed from V and 2 bases from J, the gap between germline ends came to 11 bases. The CDR3 is made up of 13 amino acids. Germline lookup yields CDR1 MNHEY and CDR2 SVGAGI. As DNA, the CDR3 is TGTGCCAGCACTGCTGGACAGAACTATGGCTACACCTTC. It translates to CASTAGQNYGYTF.

The chain couples TRBV19 to TRBJ1-5; D ambiguous. Trimming removed 5 bases from V and 9 bases from J, with 14 bases in between. Germline V CDR1 and CDR2: LNHDA, SQIVND (reference sequence). The CDR3 has 13 amino acids. The CDR3, as DNA: TGTGCCAGTAGTCAGGACGGGTCAGGGCCCCAGCATTTT. Translated, it gives CASSQDGSGPQHF.

The chain carries TRBV3-1 (or the pseudogene TRBV3-2) and TRBJ1-1; the D is unclear. This CDR3 has 13 amino acids. V lost 0 bases, J lost 11 bases, and 13 bases lay in between. Germline CDR1 and CDR2: LGHDT and YNNKEL (reference sequence). The CDR3 protein is CASSQEGGLMAFF. For the CDR3, the DNA is TGTGCCAGCAGCCAAGAAGGAGGCCTAATGGCTTTCTTT.

V is TRBV30 and J is TRBJ1-2; D may be TRBD1 (5 bases). Trimming removed 3 bases from V and 8 bases from J, with 19 bases in between. Germline CDR1 is GTSNPN and CDR2 is SVGIG (reference sequence). The CDR3 has 14 amino acids. The CDR3 protein is CAWRSSGQGLGYTF. The DNA for the CDR3 is TGTGCCTGGAGGTCATCGGGGCAGGGTTTGGGCTACACCTTC. Full variable domain (rest looked up from reference TRBV30 and TRBJ1-2): SQTIHQWPATLVQPVGSPLSLECTVEGTSNPNLYWYRQAAGRGLQLLFYSVGIGQISSEVPQNLSASRPQDRQFILSSKKLLLSDSGFYLCAWRSSGQGLGYTFGSGTRLTVV.

The CDR3 spells CASSSYSGGYEQFF. The CDR3 DNA reads TGCGCCAGCAGCTCTTACTCGGGGGGGTATGAGCAGTTCTTC. This chain connects TRBV5-1 to TRBJ2-1; 8 bases are shared with TRBD2. Germline lookup yields CDR1 SGHRS and CDR2 YFSETQ. The trim removed 3 bases at V and 8 bases at J, leaving 7 bases unmatched. This CDR3 spans 14 amino acids.

The chain combines TRBV7-3 with TRBJ1-1; D ambiguous. Deletions cut 3 bases from V and 1 base from J, with 6 bases between. Germline CDR1 reads SGHTA; CDR2 reads FQGTGA. This CDR3 comprises 13 residues. For the CDR3, the DNA is TGTGCCAGCAGCTTGTCGCGGAACACTGAAGCTTTCTTT. It translates to CASSLSRNTEAFF.

The chain links TRBV14 to TRBJ1-1, with 10 bases matching TRBD1. There are 14 residues in the CDR3. The ends lost 4 bases at V and 4 bases at J; junction bases unmatched: 3. Germline assignment: CDR1 SGHDN and CDR2 FVKESK. The CDR3, as DNA: TGTGCCAGCAGCCGACAGGGGGCTGGCACTGAAGCTTTCTTT. Its translation is CASSRQGAGTEAFF.

This clone was detected only once. CDR3 protein: CSASKSAGQGLTEAFF. CDR3 DNA sequence: TGCAGTGCTAGTAAATCGGCCGGACAGGGGCTAACTGAAGCTTTCTTT. The chain employs TRBV20-1 and TRBJ1-1; 9 nucleotides match TRBD1. Germline V gene sequence: CDR1 DFQATT, CDR2 SNEGSKA (reference sequence). This CDR3 comprises 16 residues. The trim removed 3 bases at V and 5 bases at J, leaving 13 bases unmatched.